This T cell receptor (beta chain) was sequenced in a study of CD8+CD57+ T cells in acquired aplastic anemia. Turning to the study itself: Average DNA yield from sorted CD4+ and CD8+ cells was 3.2 ug. Healthy donor sequencing depth: approximately 9.9 million CD4+, roughly 12 million CD8+ reads. General study findings and limits: Any difference that existed in CD8+ Simpson's diversity between patients and controls was not significant. Common to patients and controls were about 31 CD8+ CDR3 sequences.

A few counts support this clonotype. Its cognate antigen is unknown. The CDR3 sequence is 16 residues long. Germline loops: CDR1 SNHLY, CDR2 FYNNEI. V dropped 6 bases and J dropped 3 bases, with 21 bases sitting between them. TCR beta VDJ and CDR3 profiling used genomic DNA as template. TCRdb passed the reads through MiXCR, listing each CDR3 protein once. The table has 100,000 to 120,000 distinct CDR3 sequences, 51% seen once. V usage is TRBV2 and J usage is TRBJ2-7; D remains unclear. Specimen: sorted CD4+, CD8+, or CD8+CD57+ T cells (not recorded which) from PBMCs. The receptor was isolated from a human donor in good health, serving as a control. CDR3 coding DNA: TGTGCCAGCAGCGTTAGTCGGGCTCGGTCACACTACGAGCAGTACTTC. It codes for CASSVSRARSHYEQYF.